The rows below give T cell receptor beta chains drawn from one sample of a study of blood T cells in healthy people across ages. TCRdb re-analysed the 5' RACE reads in MiXCR, keeping a single row per CDR3 protein. The sample lists 600,000 to 900,000 distinct CDR3 sequences, roughly 26% occurring once. This sample also belongs to another study, concerning T cells of mothers and their children.

Sequencing used blood. These receptors were collected from a boy aged 5 to 17 in good health. Both conserved end residues are part of each CDR3. The D gene is left open where the match is weak. Clone size, where shown, is once, few, many, or a class for clones that have expanded.

d_call	j_call	v_call	clone_size	cdr3_aa	cdr3_nt
TRBD1	TRBJ1-2	TRBV12-3/TRBV12-4	few	CASSPQGVGYGYTF	TGTGCCAGCAGCCCACAGGGGGTGGGCTATGGCTACACCTTC
-	TRBJ2-3	TRBV20-1	-	CSAREPTGRHTDTQYF	TGCAGTGCTAGAGAGCCCACAGGGAGACACACAGATACGCAGTATTTT
-	TRBJ1-4	TRBV29-1	-	CSVGNFNEKLFF	TGCAGCGTTGGGAATTTTAATGAAAAACTGTTTTTT
-	TRBJ2-1	TRBV20-1	few	CSARAEGDHNEQFF	TGCAGTGCTAGAGCGGAGGGGGATCACAATGAGCAGTTCTTC
-	TRBJ2-6	TRBV6-2/TRBV6-3	-	CASRDPYRDSGANVLTF	TGTGCCAGCAGGGATCCGTACAGGGACTCTGGGGCCAACGTCCTGACTTTC
-	TRBJ2-1	TRBV20-1	-	CSARDRGYGGYNEQFF	TGCAGTGCTAGAGATAGGGGGTATGGTGGCTACAATGAGCAGTTCTTC
TRBD1	TRBJ2-2	TRBV19	-	CATHHGQGKTGELFF	TGTGCCACCCACCACGGACAGGGTAAAACCGGGGAGCTGTTTTTT
TRBD1	TRBJ2-5	TRBV7-7	few	CASSSNRGPETQYF	TGTGCTAGCAGCTCAAACAGGGGGCCGGAGACCCAGTACTTC
-	TRBJ2-1	TRBV29-1	few	CSVGGVSLSSYNEQFF	TGCAGCGTTGGGGGGGTTAGCCTGAGCTCCTACAATGAGCAGTTCTTC
-	TRBJ2-7	TRBV6-6	few	CASSSVVALGGDEQYF	TGTGCCAGCAGTTCCGTCGTGGCTTTGGGAGGCGACGAGCAGTACTTC
TRBD1	TRBJ2-5	TRBV7-6	-	CASSTRGQGRDETQYF	TGTGCCAGCAGTACCCGAGGACAGGGTAGGGACGAGACCCAGTACTTC
-	TRBJ2-7	TRBV28	many	CASSLYRGYEQYF	TGTGCCAGCAGTTTATATCGGGGCTACGAGCAGTACTTC
-	TRBJ1-1	TRBV7-3	-	CASSLTSTNTEAFF	TGTGCCAGCAGCTTAACGTCTACGAACACTGAAGCTTTCTTT
-	TRBJ2-7	TRBV7-2	once	CASSLNKEQYF	TGTGCCAGCAGCTTAAATAAGGAGCAGTACTTC
-	TRBJ2-7	TRBV3-1	few	CASSKTTGYEQYF	TGTGCCAGCAGCAAAACGACAGGCTACGAGCAGTACTTC
-	TRBJ2-5	TRBV29-1	few	CSVPDPVVETQYF	TGCAGCGTCCCCGACCCCGTGGTGGAGACCCAGTACTTC
-	TRBJ2-7	TRBV5-1	-	CASSLRGHDYEQYF	TGCGCCAGCAGCTTGAGAGGACACGACTACGAGCAGTACTTC
TRBD1	TRBJ2-1	TRBV20-1	-	CSARGTGYEQFF	TGCAGTGCTAGAGGGACAGGCTATGAGCAGTTCTTC
-	TRBJ2-2	TRBV6-5	few	CASSYRGFGALFF	TGTGCCAGCAGTTACCGGGGGTTTGGGGCTCTGTTTTTT
-	TRBJ2-1	TRBV18	-	CASSPIGRPDNEQFF	TGTGCCAGCTCACCGATCGGCAGGCCTGACAATGAGCAGTTCTTC
-	TRBJ2-5	TRBV4-1	-	CASSQDSGEQETQYF	TGCGCCAGCAGCCAAGATTCAGGGGAGCAAGAGACCCAGTACTTC
-	TRBJ2-7	TRBV3-1	-	CASSQEGGKAYLYEQYF	TGTGCCAGCAGCCAAGAGGGGGGAAAGGCCTATCTCTACGAGCAGTACTTC
-	TRBJ2-7	TRBV7-2	-	CASSVGHAAGEQYF	TGTGCCAGCAGCGTGGGCCACGCGGCGGGCGAGCAGTACTTC
TRBD1	TRBJ2-4	TRBV9	-	CASSATGGRMAKNIQYF	TGTGCCAGCAGCGCTACAGGGGGCCGGATGGCCAAAAACATTCAGTACTTC
TRBD1	TRBJ1-4	TRBV7-9	-	CASSPTGGLVEKLFF	TGTGCCAGCAGCCCAACAGGGGGCCTCGTGGAAAAACTGTTTTTT
TRBD1	TRBJ1-1	TRBV7-9	-	CASSQGVGSMNTEAFF	TGTGCCAGCAGCCAGGGGGTGGGGTCCATGAACACTGAAGCTTTCTTT
TRBD1	TRBJ2-2	TRBV5-6	-	CASSLPGTGGTGELFF	TGTGCCAGCAGCTTGCCGGGGACAGGGGGAACCGGGGAGCTGTTTTTT
-	TRBJ2-2	TRBV11-3	-	CASSLDPPNLRVGGELFF	TGTGCCAGCAGCTTAGACCCTCCTAACCTAAGAGTAGGCGGGGAGCTGTTTTTT
TRBD1	TRBJ1-2	TRBV3-1	few	CASSTGTGGLSNGYTF	TGTGCCAGCAGCACCGGGACAGGGGGATTGTCGAATGGCTACACCTTC